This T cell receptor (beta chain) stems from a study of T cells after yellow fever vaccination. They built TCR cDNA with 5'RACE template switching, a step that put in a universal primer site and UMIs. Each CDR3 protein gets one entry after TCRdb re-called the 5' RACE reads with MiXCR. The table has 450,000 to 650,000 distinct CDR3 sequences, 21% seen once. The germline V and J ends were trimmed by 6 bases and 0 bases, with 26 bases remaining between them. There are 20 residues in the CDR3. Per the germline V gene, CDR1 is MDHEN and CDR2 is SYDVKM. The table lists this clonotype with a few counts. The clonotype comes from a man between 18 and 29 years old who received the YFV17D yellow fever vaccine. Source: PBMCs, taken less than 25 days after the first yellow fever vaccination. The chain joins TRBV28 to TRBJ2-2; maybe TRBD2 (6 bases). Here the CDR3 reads CASSPSAGRDFITNTGELFF. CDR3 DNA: TGTGCCAGCAGCCCATCGGCGGGCAGGGACTTCATTACGAACACCGGGGAGCTGTTTTTT.